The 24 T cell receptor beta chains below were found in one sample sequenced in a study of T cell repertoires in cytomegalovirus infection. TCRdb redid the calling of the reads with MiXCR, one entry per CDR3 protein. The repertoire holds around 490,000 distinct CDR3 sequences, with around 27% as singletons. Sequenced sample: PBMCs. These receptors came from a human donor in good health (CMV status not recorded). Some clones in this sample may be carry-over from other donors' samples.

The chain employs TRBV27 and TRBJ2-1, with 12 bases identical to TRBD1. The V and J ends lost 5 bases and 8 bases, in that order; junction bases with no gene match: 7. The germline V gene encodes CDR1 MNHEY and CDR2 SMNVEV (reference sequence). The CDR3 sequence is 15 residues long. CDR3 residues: CASSSRDRGPDEQFF. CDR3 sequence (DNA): TGTGCCAGCAGTAGCCGGGACAGGGGGCCAGATGAGCAGTTCTTC.

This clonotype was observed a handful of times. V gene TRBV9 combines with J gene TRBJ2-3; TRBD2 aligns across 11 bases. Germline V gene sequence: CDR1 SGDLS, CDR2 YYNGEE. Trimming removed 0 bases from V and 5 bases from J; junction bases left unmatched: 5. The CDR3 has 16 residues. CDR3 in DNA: TGTGCCAGCAGCGTAGGTGCTAGCGGGAGGAAAGATACGCAGTATTTT. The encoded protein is CASSVGASGRKDTQYF.

This chain's CDR3 is CASSIWRRLAGGTTDTQYF. CDR3 in DNA: TGTGCCAGTAGTATATGGAGGCGGCTAGCGGGAGGTACGACAGATACGCAGTATTTT. The chain combines TRBV19 with TRBJ2-3; the match to TRBD2 covers 11 bases. This CDR3 has 19 amino acids. Germline V lookup: CDR1 LNHDA, CDR2 SQIVND (reference sequence). After removal of 2 bases from V and 3 bases from J, the junction contained 13 bases not matched to a gene.

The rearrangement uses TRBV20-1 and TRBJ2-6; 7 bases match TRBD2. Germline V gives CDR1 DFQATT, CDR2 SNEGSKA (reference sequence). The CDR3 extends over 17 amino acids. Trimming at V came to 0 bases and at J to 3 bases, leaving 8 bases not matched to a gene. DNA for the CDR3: TGCAGTGCTAGAGATAGGCGGGAGACGGATGGGGCCAACGTCCTGACTTTC. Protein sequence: CSARDRRETDGANVLTF.

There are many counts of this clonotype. CDR3 DNA sequence: TGTGCTAGTGGTTTAGGAAGGACTAGCAATGAGCAGTTCTTC. Encoded protein: CASGLGRTSNEQFF. V is TRBV12-5 and J is TRBJ2-1, with 7 bases fitting TRBD2. The V gene end was trimmed by 3 bases and the J gene end by 6 bases; junction bases not matched to a gene: 5. The CDR3 is 14 residues long. Germline CDR1 and CDR2: LGHNT and FRNRAP.

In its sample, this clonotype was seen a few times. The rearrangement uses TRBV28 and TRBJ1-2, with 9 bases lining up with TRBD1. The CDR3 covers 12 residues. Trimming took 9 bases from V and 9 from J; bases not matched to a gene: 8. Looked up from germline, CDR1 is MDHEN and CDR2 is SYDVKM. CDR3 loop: CASGGQGESYTF. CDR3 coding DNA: TGTGCCAGTGGGGGACAGGGTGAAAGCTACACCTTC.

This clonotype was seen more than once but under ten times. CDR3 DNA: TGTGCCATCAGACCGGACAGAGATACTTTCTATGGCTACACCTTC. It is translated as CAIRPDRDTFYGYTF. This chain uses TRBV10-3 with TRBJ1-2; D is possibly TRBD1 (6 bases). V lost 6 bases and J lost 4, with 18 bases in between. This CDR3 is 15 amino acids long. From germline, CDR1 is ENHRY and CDR2 SYGVKD.

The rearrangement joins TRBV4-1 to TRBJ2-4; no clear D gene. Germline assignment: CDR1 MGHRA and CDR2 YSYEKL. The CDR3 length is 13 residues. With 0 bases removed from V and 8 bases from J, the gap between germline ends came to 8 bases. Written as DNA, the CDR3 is TGCGCCAGCAGCCAAGATATTGGGGACATTCAGTACTTC. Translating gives CASSQDIGDIQYF.

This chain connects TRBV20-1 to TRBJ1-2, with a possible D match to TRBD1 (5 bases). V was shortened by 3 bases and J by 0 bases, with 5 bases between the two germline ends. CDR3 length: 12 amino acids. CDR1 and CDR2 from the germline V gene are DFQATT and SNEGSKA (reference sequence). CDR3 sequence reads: CSARGANYGYTF. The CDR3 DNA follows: TGCAGTGCTAGGGGGGCTAACTATGGCTACACCTTC.

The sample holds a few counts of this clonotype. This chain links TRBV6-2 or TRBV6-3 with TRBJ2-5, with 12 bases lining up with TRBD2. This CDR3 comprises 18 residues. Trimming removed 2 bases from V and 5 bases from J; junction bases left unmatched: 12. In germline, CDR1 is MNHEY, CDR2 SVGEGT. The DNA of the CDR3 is TGTGCCAGCAGTTACGACCGCCTAACTAGCGGGAGGACGGAGACCCAGTACTTC. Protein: CASSYDRLTSGRTETQYF.

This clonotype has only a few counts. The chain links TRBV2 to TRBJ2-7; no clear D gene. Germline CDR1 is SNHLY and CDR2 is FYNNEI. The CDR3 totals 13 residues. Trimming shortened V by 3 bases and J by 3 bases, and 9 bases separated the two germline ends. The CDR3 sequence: CASSEPFFYEQYF. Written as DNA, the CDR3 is TGTGCCAGCAGTGAGCCCTTCTTCTACGAGCAGTACTTC.

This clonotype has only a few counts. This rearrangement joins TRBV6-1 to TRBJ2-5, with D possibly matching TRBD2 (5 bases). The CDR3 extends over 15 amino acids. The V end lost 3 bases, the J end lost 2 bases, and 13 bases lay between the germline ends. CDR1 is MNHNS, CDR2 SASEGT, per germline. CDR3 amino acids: CASSENRLLQETQYF. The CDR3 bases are TGTGCCAGCAGTGAGAACCGACTACTTCAAGAGACCCAGTACTTC.

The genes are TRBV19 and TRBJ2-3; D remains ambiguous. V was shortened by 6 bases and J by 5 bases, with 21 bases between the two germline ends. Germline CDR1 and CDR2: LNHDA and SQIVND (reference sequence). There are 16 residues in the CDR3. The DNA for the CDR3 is TGTGCCAGTAGGGGGTCTCACCATAGTATTGGAGATACGCAGTATTTT. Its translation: CASRGSHHSIGDTQYF.

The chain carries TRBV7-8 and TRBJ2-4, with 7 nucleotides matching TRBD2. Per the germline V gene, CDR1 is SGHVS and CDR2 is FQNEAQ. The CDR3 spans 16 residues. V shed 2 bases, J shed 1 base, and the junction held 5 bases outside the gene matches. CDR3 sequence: CASSLWSGTAKNIQYF. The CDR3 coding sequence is TGTGCCAGCAGCTTATGGAGCGGGACGGCCAAAAACATTCAGTACTTC. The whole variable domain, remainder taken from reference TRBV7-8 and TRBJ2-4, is GAGVSQSPRYKVAKRGQDVALRCDPISGHVSLFWYQQALGQGPEFLTYFQNEAQLDKSGLPSDRFFAERPEGSVSTLKIQRTQQEDSAVYLCASSLWSGTAKNIQYFGAGTRLSVL.

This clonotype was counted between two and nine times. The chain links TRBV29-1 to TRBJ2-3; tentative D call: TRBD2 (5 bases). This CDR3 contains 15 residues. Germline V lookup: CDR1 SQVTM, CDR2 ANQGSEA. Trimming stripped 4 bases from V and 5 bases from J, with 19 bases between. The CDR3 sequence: CSVAGPGFGLDTQYF. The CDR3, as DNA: TGCAGCGTTGCCGGACCGGGGTTCGGGTTAGATACGCAGTATTTT.

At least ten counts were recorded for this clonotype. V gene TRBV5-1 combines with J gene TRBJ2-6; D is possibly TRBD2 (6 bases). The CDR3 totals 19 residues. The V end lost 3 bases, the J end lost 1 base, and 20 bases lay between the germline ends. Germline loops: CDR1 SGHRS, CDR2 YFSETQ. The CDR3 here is CASSSGRWGEGSGANVLTF. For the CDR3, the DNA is TGCGCCAGCAGCTCAGGACGTTGGGGGGAAGGGTCTGGGGCCAACGTCCTGACTTTC.

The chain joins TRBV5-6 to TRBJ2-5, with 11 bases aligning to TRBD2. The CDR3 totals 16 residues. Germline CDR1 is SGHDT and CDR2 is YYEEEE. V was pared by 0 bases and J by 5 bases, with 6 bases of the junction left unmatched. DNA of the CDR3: TGTGCCAGCAGCTTGGTGGTTAGCGGGAGGGGCGAGACCCAGTACTTC. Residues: CASSLVVSGRGETQYF.

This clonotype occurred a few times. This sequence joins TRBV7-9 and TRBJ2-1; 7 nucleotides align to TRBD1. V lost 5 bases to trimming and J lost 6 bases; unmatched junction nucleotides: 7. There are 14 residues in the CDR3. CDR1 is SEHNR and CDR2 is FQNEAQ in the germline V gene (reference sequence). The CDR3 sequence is CASSPVNRGNEQFF. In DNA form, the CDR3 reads TGTGCCAGCAGCCCCGTAAACAGGGGCAATGAGCAGTTCTTC.

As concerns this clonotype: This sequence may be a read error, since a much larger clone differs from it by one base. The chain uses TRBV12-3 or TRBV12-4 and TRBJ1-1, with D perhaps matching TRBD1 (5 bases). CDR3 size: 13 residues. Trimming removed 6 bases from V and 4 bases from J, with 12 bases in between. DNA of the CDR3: TGTGCCAGCAGCGGACACGGGGGCACTGAAGCTTTCTTT. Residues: CASSGHGGTEAFF.

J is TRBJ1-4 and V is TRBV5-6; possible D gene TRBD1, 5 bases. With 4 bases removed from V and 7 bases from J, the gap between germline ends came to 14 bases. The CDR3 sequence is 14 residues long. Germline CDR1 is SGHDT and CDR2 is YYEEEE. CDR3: CASSREGLGEKLFF. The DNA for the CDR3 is TGTGCCAGCAGCAGAGAGGGGCTGGGTGAAAAACTGTTTTTT.

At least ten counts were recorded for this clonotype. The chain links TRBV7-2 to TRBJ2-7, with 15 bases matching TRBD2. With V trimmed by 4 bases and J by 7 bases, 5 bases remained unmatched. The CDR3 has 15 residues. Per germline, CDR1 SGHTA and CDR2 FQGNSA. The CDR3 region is CASSSGTSGGMEQYV. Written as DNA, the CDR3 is TGTGCCAGCAGCTCAGGGACTAGCGGGGGGATGGAGCAGTACGTC.

CDR3 residues: CATWASDRVNQYV. CDR3 coding DNA: TGTGCCACCTGGGCGTCGGACAGGGTAAATCAGTACGTC. The chain has TRBV6-1 and TRBJ2-7; TRBD1 matches 8 bases. The ends lost 10 bases at V and 10 bases at J; junction bases unmatched: 15. From germline, CDR1 is MNHNS and CDR2 SASEGT. CDR3 length: 13 amino acids.

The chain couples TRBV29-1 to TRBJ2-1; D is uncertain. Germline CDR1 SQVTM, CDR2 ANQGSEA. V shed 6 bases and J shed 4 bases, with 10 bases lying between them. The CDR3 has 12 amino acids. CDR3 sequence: CSVAIGYNEQFF. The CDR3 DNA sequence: TGCAGCGTGGCAATTGGGTACAATGAGCAGTTCTTC.

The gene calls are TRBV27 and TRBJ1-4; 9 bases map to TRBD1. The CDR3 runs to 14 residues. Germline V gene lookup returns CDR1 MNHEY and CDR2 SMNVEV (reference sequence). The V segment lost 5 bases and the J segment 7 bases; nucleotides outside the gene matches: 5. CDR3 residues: CASSNGQGIEKLFF. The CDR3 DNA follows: TGTGCCAGCAGTAACGGACAGGGGATTGAAAAACTGTTTTTT.